This note documents a single T cell receptor (beta chain) sequence. The data stem from a study of OX40 agonist ivuxolimab in advanced cancers. The CDR3 extends over 12 amino acids. The junction had 7 bases not matched to a gene; V was cut back by 8 bases and J by 7 bases. Germline CDR1 reads MNHEY; CDR2 reads SVGAGI. TCRdb's table, derived via immunoSEQ multiplex PCR, lists solely in-frame clones and lacks some. This sample yields about 69,000 clones, of which roughly 90% are seen a single time; roughly 10% belongs to the top ten. The chain carries TRBV6-5 and TRBJ2-7; 8 nucleotides agree with TRBD2. The source was CD4+ or CD8+ T cells sorted from blood, collected in a trial of the OX40 agonist ivuxolimab. This receptor was identified in an adult with an advanced solid tumor such as melanoma, head and neck, liver or kidney cancer. The CDR3 reads CASSGGVGEQYF. The CDR3 DNA sequence: TGTGCCAGCTCCGGGGGGGTGGGGGAGCAGTACTTC.